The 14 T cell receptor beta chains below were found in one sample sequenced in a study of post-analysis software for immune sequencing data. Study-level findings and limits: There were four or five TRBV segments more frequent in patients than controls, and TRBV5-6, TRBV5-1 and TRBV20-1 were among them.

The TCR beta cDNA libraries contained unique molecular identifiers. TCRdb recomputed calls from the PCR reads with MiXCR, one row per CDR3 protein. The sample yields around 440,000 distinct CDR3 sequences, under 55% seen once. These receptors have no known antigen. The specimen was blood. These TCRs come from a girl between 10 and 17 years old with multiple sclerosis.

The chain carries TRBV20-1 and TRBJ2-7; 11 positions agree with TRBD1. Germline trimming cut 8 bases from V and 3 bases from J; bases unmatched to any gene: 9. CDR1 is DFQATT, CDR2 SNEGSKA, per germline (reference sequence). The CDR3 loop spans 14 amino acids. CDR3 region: CSFQPGQGDYEQYF. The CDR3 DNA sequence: TGCAGTTTTCAACCGGGACAGGGGGACTACGAGCAGTACTTC.

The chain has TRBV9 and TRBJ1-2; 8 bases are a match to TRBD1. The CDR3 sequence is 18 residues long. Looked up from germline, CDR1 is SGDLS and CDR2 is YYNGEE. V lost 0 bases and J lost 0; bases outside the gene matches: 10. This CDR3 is CASSVGPQGATTNYGYTF. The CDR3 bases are TGTGCCAGCAGCGTAGGCCCCCAGGGGGCGACCACTAACTATGGCTACACCTTC.

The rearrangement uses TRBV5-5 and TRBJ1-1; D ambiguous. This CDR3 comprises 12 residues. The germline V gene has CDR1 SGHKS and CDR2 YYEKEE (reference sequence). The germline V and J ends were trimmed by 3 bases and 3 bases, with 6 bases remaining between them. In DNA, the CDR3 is TGTGCCAGCAGCTCATCGGACACTGAAGCTTTCTTT. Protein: CASSSSDTEAFF.

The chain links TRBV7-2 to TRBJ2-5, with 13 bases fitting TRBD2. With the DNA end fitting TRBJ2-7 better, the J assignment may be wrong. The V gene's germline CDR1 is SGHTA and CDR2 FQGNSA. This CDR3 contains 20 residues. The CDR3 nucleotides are TGTGCCAGCAGCGATATACGTGGACTAGCGGGGGTAGGGCTTTCCTACGAGCAGTACTTC. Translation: CASSDIRGLAGVGLSYEQYF.

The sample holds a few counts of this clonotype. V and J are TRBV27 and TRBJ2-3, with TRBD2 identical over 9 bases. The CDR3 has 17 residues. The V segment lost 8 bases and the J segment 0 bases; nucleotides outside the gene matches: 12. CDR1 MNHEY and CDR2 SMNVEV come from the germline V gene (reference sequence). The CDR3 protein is CASCGGRTSGSTDTQYF. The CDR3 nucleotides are TGTGCCAGCTGTGGGGGGCGAACTAGCGGGAGCACAGATACGCAGTATTTT.

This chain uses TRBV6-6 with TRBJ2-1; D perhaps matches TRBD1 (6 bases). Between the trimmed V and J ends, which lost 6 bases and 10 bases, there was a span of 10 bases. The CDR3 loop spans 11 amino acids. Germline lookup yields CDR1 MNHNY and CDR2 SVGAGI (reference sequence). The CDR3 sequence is CASSHREEQFF. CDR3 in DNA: TGTGCCAGCAGCCACAGGGAGGAGCAGTTCTTC.

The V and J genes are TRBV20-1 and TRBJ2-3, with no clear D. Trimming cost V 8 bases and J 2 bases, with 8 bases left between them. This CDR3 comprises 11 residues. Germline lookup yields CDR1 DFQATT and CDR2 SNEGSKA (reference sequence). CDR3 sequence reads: CSPDLTDTQYF. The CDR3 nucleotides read TGCAGTCCCGACCTCACAGATACGCAGTATTTT.

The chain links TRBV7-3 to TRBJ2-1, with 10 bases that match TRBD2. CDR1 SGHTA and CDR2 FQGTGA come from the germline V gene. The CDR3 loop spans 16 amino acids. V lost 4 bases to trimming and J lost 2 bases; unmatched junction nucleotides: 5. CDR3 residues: CASSSSSGGTYNEQFF. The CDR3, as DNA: TGTGCCAGCAGCTCATCTAGCGGGGGAACCTACAATGAGCAGTTCTTC.

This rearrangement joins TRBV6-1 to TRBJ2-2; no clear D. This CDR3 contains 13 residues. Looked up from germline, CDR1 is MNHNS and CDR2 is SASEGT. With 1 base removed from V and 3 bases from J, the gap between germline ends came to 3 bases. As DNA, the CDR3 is TGTGCCAGCAGTGAAGGGGACACCGGGGAGCTGTTTTTT. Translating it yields CASSEGDTGELFF.

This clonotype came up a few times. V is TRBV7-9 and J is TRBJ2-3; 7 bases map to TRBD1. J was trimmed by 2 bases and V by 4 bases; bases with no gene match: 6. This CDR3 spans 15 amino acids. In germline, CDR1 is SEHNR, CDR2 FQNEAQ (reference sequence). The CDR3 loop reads CASSSDRVSTDTQYF. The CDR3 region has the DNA TGTGCCAGCAGCTCCGACAGGGTATCCACAGATACGCAGTATTTT.

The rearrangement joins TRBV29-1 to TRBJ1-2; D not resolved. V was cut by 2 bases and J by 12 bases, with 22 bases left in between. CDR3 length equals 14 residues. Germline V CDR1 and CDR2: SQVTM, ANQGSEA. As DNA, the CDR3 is TGCAGCGTTGAAAGGCTAGGCAGGCACAGCGGCCACACCTTC. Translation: CSVERLGRHSGHTF.

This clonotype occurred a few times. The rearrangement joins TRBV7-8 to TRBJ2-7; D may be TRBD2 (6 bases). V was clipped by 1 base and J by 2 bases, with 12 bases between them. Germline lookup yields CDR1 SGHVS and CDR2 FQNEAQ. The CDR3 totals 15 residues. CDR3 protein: CASSLGSGGPYEQYF. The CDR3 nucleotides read TGTGCCAGCAGCTTAGGTAGCGGCGGACCCTACGAGCAGTACTTC.

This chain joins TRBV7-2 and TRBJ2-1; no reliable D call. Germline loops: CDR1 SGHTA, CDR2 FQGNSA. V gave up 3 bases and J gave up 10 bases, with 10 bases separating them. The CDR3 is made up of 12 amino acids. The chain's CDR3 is CASSFSLEEQFF. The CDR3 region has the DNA TGTGCCAGCAGCTTTAGTTTGGAAGAGCAGTTCTTC.

The CDR3 here is CASSSEELETQYF. The CDR3 DNA reads TGTGCCAGCAGTTCAGAAGAATTAGAGACCCAGTACTTC. V usage is TRBV6-5 and J usage is TRBJ2-5; no clear D. With 4 bases removed from V and 4 bases from J, the gap between germline ends came to 10 bases. CDR1 and CDR2 (germline): MNHEY, SVGAGI. The CDR3 totals 13 residues.